Below are 24 T cell receptor beta chains sequenced from a single sample in a study of blood T cell repertoires in COVID-19. Generated by immunoSEQ multiplex PCR, the TCRdb table keeps only in-frame clones and is missing some. The data show fewer than 200,000 clones, about four fifths seen once. Sequencing was carried out using peripheral blood. The receptors were sampled from a woman at least 80 years old with acute or convalescent COVID-19.

The chain links TRBV19 to TRBJ1-1; D perhaps matches TRBD1 (6 bases). CDR3 size: 17 residues. V shed 5 bases and J shed 5 bases, with 24 bases lying between them. Per germline, CDR1 LNHDA and CDR2 SQIVND (reference sequence). Here the CDR3 DNA reads TGTGCCAGTAGTTCCCCAGGGGAAAAGAGAGTGGGAACTGAAGCTTTCTTT. It is translated as CASSSPGEKRVGTEAFF. Together with reference TRBV19 and TRBJ1-1, the CDR3 gives the full variable domain: DGGITQSPKYLFRKEGQNVTLSCEQNLNHDAMYWYRQDPGQGLRLIYYSQIVNDFQKGDIAEGYSVSREKKESFPLTVTSAQKNPTAFYLCASSSPGEKRVGTEAFFGQGTRLTVV.

The CDR3 sequence: CASSLGNGVGGNQPQHF. The CDR3 bases are TGTGCCAGCAGCTTGGGGAATGGGGTAGGCGGGAATCAGCCCCAGCATTTT. The genes are TRBV5-5 and TRBJ1-5; D unresolved. CDR1 SGHKS and CDR2 YYEKEE come from the germline V gene (reference sequence). V was trimmed by 0 bases and J by 4 bases, leaving 17 bases between them. The CDR3 sequence is 17 residues long. The full variable domain, its missing parts supplied by reference TRBV5-5 and TRBJ1-5, is DAGVTQSPTHLIKTRGQQVTLRCSPISGHKSVSWYQQVLGQGPQFIFQYYEKEERGRGNFPDRFSARQFPNYSSELNVNALLLGDSALYLCASSLGNGVGGNQPQHFGDGTRLSIL.

V gene TRBV7-9 combines with J gene TRBJ1-3; the D gene is possibly TRBD1 (6 bases). V was clipped by 7 bases and J by 2 bases, with 9 bases between them. Germline V lookup: CDR1 SEHNR, CDR2 FQNEAQ (reference sequence). The CDR3 is 13 amino acids. Here the CDR3 DNA reads TGTGCCAGCATTTCAGGGGCTGGAAACACCATATATTTT. Amino acid sequence: CASISGAGNTIYF.

The DNA of the CDR3 is TGTGCCAGTAGTCTCCGGACAGGAAGCCCTGGGGCCAACGTCCTGACTTTC. It is translated as CASSLRTGSPGANVLTF. The rearrangement uses TRBV19 and TRBJ2-6, with 7 bases fitting TRBD1. CDR1 is LNHDA, CDR2 SQIVND, per germline (reference sequence). This CDR3 contains 17 residues. The trim removed 5 bases at V and 2 bases at J, leaving 9 bases unmatched.

The chain carries TRBV7-2 and TRBJ2-7; possibly TRBD2 for D (5 bases). V was trimmed by 5 bases and J by 4 bases, leaving 9 bases between them. This CDR3 has 12 residues. Germline-derived CDR1 and CDR2 are SGHTA and FQGNSA. Here the CDR3 DNA reads TGTGCCAGCAGCGAACTAGGTTACGAGCAGTACTTC. Translating gives CASSELGYEQYF.

The chain has TRBV25-1 and TRBJ2-7, with 14 nucleotides matching TRBD2. The ends lost 2 bases at V and 5 bases at J; junction bases unmatched: 2. Germline-derived CDR1 and CDR2 are MGHDK and SYGVNS. The CDR3 is 15 amino acids. The DNA of the CDR3 is TGTGCCAGCAGTGAACCGGGACTAGCGGGAGACGAGCAGTACTTC. This codes for CASSEPGLAGDEQYF.

This chain links TRBV12-3 or TRBV12-4 with TRBJ1-2; tentative D call: TRBD1 (5 bases). The CDR3 loop spans 13 amino acids. V dropped 5 bases and J dropped 4 bases, with 11 bases sitting between them. CDR3 sequence reads: CASSGMGGYGYTF. CDR3 in DNA: TGTGCCAGCAGTGGAATGGGGGGCTATGGCTACACCTTC.

V is TRBV29-1 and J is TRBJ1-5, with unresolved D. Germline V gene data show CDR1 as SQVTM and CDR2 as ANQGSEA. V dropped 4 bases and J dropped 6 bases, with 13 bases sitting between them. The CDR3 sequence is 13 residues long. The CDR3 nucleotides are TGCAGCGTTGTAGTTCGAGCGGGTCAGCCCCAGCATTTT. It codes for CSVVVRAGQPQHF. The whole variable domain, filled in from reference TRBV29-1 and TRBJ1-5, reads SAVISQKPSRDICQRGTSLTIQCQVDSQVTMMFWYRQQPGQSLTLIATANQGSEATYESGFVIDKFPISRPNLTFSTLTVSNMSPEDSSIYLCSVVVRAGQPQHFGDGTRLSIL.

The sample holds a few counts of this clone. The rearrangement links TRBV11-2 to TRBJ2-3; D gene uncertain. CDR1 is SGHAT, CDR2 FQNNGV, per germline. The V end lost 3 bases, the J end lost 0 bases, and 7 bases lay between the germline ends. The CDR3 runs 14 residues. This chain's CDR3 is CASSFTTSTDTQYF. DNA of the CDR3: TGTGCCAGCAGCTTTACGACTAGCACAGATACGCAGTATTTT.

As regards this clone: Other DNA sequences within the sample encode an identical CDR3. The chain couples TRBV5-1 to TRBJ2-1; 8 bases agree with TRBD2. Losses at the gene ends were 4 bases for V and 1 base for J; bases not matched to a gene: 4. Germline CDR1 is SGHRS and CDR2 is YFSETQ. There are 15 residues in the CDR3. In nucleotides, the CDR3 is TGCGCCAGCAGCAGTTTAGCGGGATCCTACAATGAGCAGTTCTTC. Its translation is CASSSLAGSYNEQFF.

The V gene is TRBV29-1, the J gene TRBJ1-4, with 9 positions matching TRBD1. The J segment lost 7 bases and the V segment lost 5 bases, leaving 5 bases of the junction unmatched. The CDR3 is 13 amino acids. Per germline, CDR1 SQVTM and CDR2 ANQGSEA. The CDR3: CSVSGQGFEKLFF. DNA of the CDR3: TGCAGCGTTTCGGGACAGGGTTTTGAAAAACTGTTTTTT.

The CDR3 DNA is TGTGCCAGCTCACAGTCTAGCACAGATACGCAGTATTTT. Protein sequence: CASSQSSTDTQYF. This chain links TRBV7-2 with TRBJ2-3; the D is unclear. Germline CDR1 and CDR2: SGHTA and FQGNSA. The V end was cut by 8 bases, the J end by 0 bases, with 9 bases between. The CDR3 has 13 amino acids.

The rearrangement uses TRBV19 and TRBJ2-2; tentatively, D is TRBD2 (5 bases). Germline V lookup: CDR1 LNHDA, CDR2 SQIVND (reference sequence). Trimming pared 2 bases from V and 3 bases from J, leaving 19 bases between. The CDR3 spans 18 residues. The CDR3 region is CASSIQAAKVTDTGELFF. In DNA, the CDR3 is TGTGCCAGTAGTATACAAGCGGCAAAGGTCACGGACACCGGGGAGCTGTTTTTT.

Remarks on this clone: A much larger clonotype is one base distant, so this may be a read error. The chain is built from TRBV7-2 and TRBJ2-2; D gene ambiguous. Germline V gene sequence: CDR1 SGHTA, CDR2 FQGNSA. The CDR3 sequence is 17 residues long. CDR3 DNA: TGTGCCAGCAGCTTAGCGGTGGCAGGAATAAACACCGAGGAGCTGTTTTTT. Translated, it gives CASSLAVAGINTEELFF.

V gene TRBV9 combines with J gene TRBJ2-1, with D maybe TRBD2 (5 bases). V was clipped by 0 bases and J by 10 bases, with 14 bases between them. The CDR3 covers 14 residues. Germline assignment: CDR1 SGDLS and CDR2 YYNGEE. In DNA form, the CDR3 reads TGTGCCAGCAGCGTAGGGGCCGGGGTGACGGAGCAGTTCTTC. It is translated as CASSVGAGVTEQFF.

This clone was recorded a few times. The genes are TRBV18 and TRBJ2-6, with D maybe TRBD1 (6 bases). This CDR3 region has 17 residues. Trimming took 4 bases from V and 0 from J, leaving 13 bases between them. Germline CDR1 and CDR2: KGHSH and LQKENI. In DNA form, the CDR3 reads TGTGCCAGCTCACTCTCGGACAGCTACTCTGGGGCCAACGTCCTGACTTTC. Residues: CASSLSDSYSGANVLTF.

A word on this clone: One end of the junction does not line up with germline, which may come from a read error. Other nucleotide sequences in the sample specify the same CDR3. The chain recombines TRBV4-3 with TRBJ2-2; 8 nucleotides line up with TRBD2. The CDR3 has 18 residues. The germline CDR1 and CDR2 sequences are LGHNA and YSLEER. CDR3 region: CASSQAASGGFNTGELFF. The CDR3 DNA sequence: TGCGCTAGCAGCCAAGCCGCGAGCGGGGGCTTTAACACCGGGGAGCTGTTTTTT.

The V and J genes are TRBV5-1 and TRBJ2-7; 7 positions match TRBD2. Trimming at V came to 4 bases and at J to 7 bases, leaving 5 bases not matched to a gene. Germline loops: CDR1 SGHRS, CDR2 YFSETQ. The CDR3 has 12 residues. CDR3 loop: CASSLEAGEQYF. CDR3 nucleotides: TGCGCCAGCAGCCTGGAAGCGGGGGAGCAGTACTTC.

This chain links TRBV29-1 with TRBJ1-1, with unresolved D. This CDR3 region has 12 residues. CDR1 is SQVTM and CDR2 is ANQGSEA in the germline V gene. V shed 7 bases and J shed 5 bases, with 14 bases lying between them. The CDR3 loop reads CSGGFGSTEAFF. The CDR3 bases are TGCAGCGGTGGGTTCGGGTCGACTGAAGCTTTCTTT.

In its sample, this clone was seen once. The chain carries TRBV3-1 (or the pseudogene TRBV3-2) and TRBJ1-5; 7 bases are shared with TRBD1. Trimming cost V 4 bases and J 4 bases; bases outside gene matches: 7. Germline loops: CDR1 LGHDT, CDR2 YNNKEL (reference sequence). This CDR3 contains 15 residues. The CDR3 DNA reads as TGTGCCAGCAGCCCACAGGGGTTGGGAAATCAGCCCCAGCATTTT. It yields the protein CASSPQGLGNQPQHF.

The CDR3 here is CASSQEGGRGPGYTF. The DNA for the CDR3 is TGTGCCAGCAGCCAAGAGGGGGGCAGGGGGCCTGGCTACACCTTC. V gene TRBV4-2 combines with J gene TRBJ1-2; 8 bases match TRBD1. This CDR3 contains 15 residues. The germline V gene has CDR1 LGHNA and CDR2 YNFKEQ. J gave up 7 bases and V 0 bases, and 7 bases lay outside the gene matches.

The sample holds a few counts of this clone. The gene calls are TRBV16 and TRBJ2-7, with 9 bases identical to TRBD1. Trimming at V came to 4 bases and at J to 7 bases, leaving 11 bases not matched to a gene. CDR1 is KGHSY and CDR2 is FQNENV in the germline V gene. The CDR3 sequence is 15 residues long. CDR3 nucleotides: TGTGCCAGCAGCCCTACAGGGACAGGGTCTCGGGAGCAGTACTTC. Its translation is CASSPTGTGSREQYF.

The J gene is TRBJ2-6, the V gene TRBV4-3; D is uncertain. The CDR3 sequence is 14 residues long. The germline V and J ends were trimmed by 3 bases and 4 bases, with 7 bases remaining between them. Germline V CDR1 and CDR2: LGHNA, YSLEER. The CDR3 reads CASSQSSGANVLTF. The CDR3 region has the DNA TGCGCCAGCAGCCAGAGTTCCGGGGCCAACGTCCTGACTTTC.

This clone has only a few counts. The chain employs TRBV13 and TRBJ1-6; TRBD1 might be the D (5 bases). V lost 2 bases, J lost 7 bases, and 24 bases lay in between. The V gene's germline CDR1 is PRHDT and CDR2 FYEKMQ (reference sequence). The CDR3 length is 19 residues. This chain's CDR3 is CASSLKHTDKWTLNSPLHF. The CDR3 DNA sequence: TGTGCCAGCAGCTTAAAACATACGGACAAATGGACACTCAATTCACCCCTCCACTTT.